This T cell receptor (beta chain) was sequenced in a study of T cells after yellow fever vaccination. Findings and limits, study-wide: Peaking faster, on day 5 versus 15, the secondary response was nonetheless weaker. Post-booster reappearance was seen for most primary-vaccination clones (96% CD4, around 88% CD8). Abundant clonotypes from the bulk population could contaminate FACS-sorted repertoires.

This clonotype came up many times. Its antigen remains unidentified. TCRdb redid the calling of the 5' RACE reads with MiXCR, one entry per CDR3 protein. The sample yields about 250,000 distinct CDR3 sequences, approximately 3.5% seen once. The J segment lost 3 bases and the V segment lost 0 bases, leaving 6 bases of the junction unmatched. Per germline, CDR1 SGHDT and CDR2 YYEEEE. The CDR3 is 16 amino acids. Sequencing was performed on PBMCs, taken 15 days after the yellow fever booster vaccination. This clonotype originated in a young man who received the YFV17D yellow fever vaccine. V gene TRBV5-6 combines with J gene TRBJ2-4, with 7 bases that match TRBD2. The CDR3 nucleotides read TGTGCCAGCAGCTTGGACGGGGGGTTTAGCAAAAACATTCAGTACTTC. It encodes CASSLDGGFSKNIQYF.